One sample yielded the 8 T cell receptor beta chains listed below, sequenced in a study of early T cells in non-severe SARS-CoV-2 infection. MiXCR, run by TCRdb on the 5' RACE reads, gives a single entry per CDR3 protein. The sample lists 70,000 to 90,000 distinct CDR3 sequences, approximately 12% seen once, with about 3.5% in the top ten. The sample comprised whole blood. These receptors were taken from an adult who was a healthcare worker with PCR-confirmed SARS-CoV-2 infection or an uninfected control (not recorded which).

This clonotype came up a few times. The V call is TRBV7-9, the J call TRBJ2-2; 9 bases agree with TRBD1. CDR3 length: 18 amino acids. Germline CDR1 is SEHNR and CDR2 is FQNEAQ (reference sequence). V was pared by 3 bases and J by 4 bases, with 12 bases of the junction left unmatched. Here the CDR3 reads CASSFGSGTGTVTGELFF. The CDR3 DNA reads as TGTGCCAGCAGCTTCGGATCCGGGACAGGGACCGTCACCGGGGAGCTGTTTTTT.

The genes are TRBV6-6 and TRBJ2-7; D is possibly TRBD1 or TRBD2 (5 bases each). CDR3 length: 15 residues. Trimming pared 2 bases from V and 3 bases from J, leaving 14 bases between. Germline V lookup: CDR1 MNHNY, CDR2 SVGAGI (reference sequence). The CDR3 spells CASSYIGGTDYEQYF. Here the CDR3 DNA reads TGTGCCAGCAGTTACATTGGGGGAACCGACTACGAGCAGTACTTC.

This clonotype appeared many times. The gene calls are TRBV11-2 and TRBJ2-1; unclear D gene. The V and J ends lost 2 bases and 11 bases respectively, with 10 bases between them. CDR1 and CDR2 from the germline V gene are SGHAT and FQNNGV. This CDR3 has 12 amino acids. CDR3 protein: CASSLRATQQFF. CDR3 sequence (DNA): TGTGCCAGCAGCTTACGGGCCACTCAGCAGTTCTTC.

The V gene is TRBV24-1, the J gene TRBJ1-3, with D possibly matching TRBD1 (5 bases). Looked up from germline, CDR1 is KGHDR and CDR2 is SFDVKD. The CDR3 has 13 amino acids. V was clipped by 1 base and J by 7 bases, with 7 bases between them. The CDR3 DNA reads TGTGCCACCAGTGATTTAAGGGGCAACACCATATATTTT. It encodes CATSDLRGNTIYF.

The gene calls are TRBV6-5 and TRBJ2-1; 9 nucleotides match TRBD2. The ends lost 5 bases at V and 8 bases at J; junction bases unmatched: 13. The CDR3 totals 16 residues. Germline assignment: CDR1 MNHEY and CDR2 SVGAGI. The CDR3 DNA is TGTGCCAGCAGTACAGGGCTAGCGGGAAGGGGGGATGAGCAGTTCTTC. Translating gives CASSTGLAGRGDEQFF.

This clonotype was picked up a small number of times. The chain recombines TRBV2 with TRBJ2-1; TRBD2 aligns across 9 bases. CDR3 length: 15 amino acids. Unmatched junction bases numbered 5, after V lost 6 bases and J lost 2 bases. Germline CDR1 reads SNHLY; CDR2 reads FYNNEI. The CDR3 nucleotides are TGTGCCAGCAGCGAGACTAGCGGAGCCTACAATGAGCAGTTCTTC. It is translated as CASSETSGAYNEQFF.

This clonotype was recorded many times. The chain carries TRBV4-1 and TRBJ2-7; 8 nucleotides agree with TRBD2. V lost 3 bases and J lost 3; bases outside the gene matches: 13. The CDR3 runs to 17 residues. The germline CDR1 and CDR2 sequences are MGHRA and YSYEKL. The CDR3: CASSQMGLPGLDYEQYF. The DNA for the CDR3 is TGCGCCAGCAGCCAGATGGGACTTCCGGGACTAGACTACGAGCAGTACTTC.

CDR3 coding DNA: TGTGCCAGCAACCGGGATAGCACAGATACGCAGTATTTT. This gives the protein CASNRDSTDTQYF. The V gene is TRBV6-2 or TRBV6-3, the J gene TRBJ2-3; TRBD2 might be the D (5 bases). With 7 bases removed from V and 0 bases from J, the gap between germline ends came to 8 bases. The V gene's germline CDR1 is MNHEY and CDR2 SVGEGT. CDR3 length: 13 amino acids.